The 9 T cell receptor beta chains in this list originate from one sample, sequenced in a study of regulatory T cells in long-lasting Graves disease. Time point specified: newly diagnosed GD, antithyroid drugs for less than 3 months. Extracted RNA from PBMCs served as the source of the TCR library. Both iRepertoire HTBI primers and Arm-PCR of CDR3 regions were used to build the TCR beta libraries. TCRdb redid the calling of the multiplex PCR reads with MiXCR, one entry per CDR3 protein. The data contain about 400,000 distinct CDR3 sequences, approximately 15% of them singletons. These data are also associated with another study on T cells in Graves' hyperthyroidism and ophthalmopathy.

The input for sequencing was peripheral blood mononuclear cells (PBMCs), taken at new diagnosis, from a patient treated with antithyroid drugs. The source is a woman aged 40 to 50 with Graves disease.

This clonotype was seen many times. The J gene is TRBJ2-3, the V gene TRBV20-1; TRBD2 aligns across 11 bases. J lost 3 bases, V lost 2 bases, and 7 bases had no gene match. The CDR3 covers 16 residues. CDR1 DFQATT and CDR2 SNEGSKA come from the germline V gene (reference sequence). CDR3 protein: CSARPLAGVYTDTQYF. The CDR3 bases are TGCAGTGCTAGACCACTAGCGGGAGTTTATACAGATACGCAGTATTTT.

This clonotype was counted many times. This sequence joins TRBV28 and TRBJ2-7; 10 bases match TRBD2. The CDR3 has 16 amino acids. The germline V gene has CDR1 MDHEN and CDR2 SYDVKM. The V and J ends lost 2 bases and 3 bases, in that order; junction bases with no gene match: 7. The CDR3 DNA follows: TGTGCCAGCAGTTTACCGAGCGGGAGGGCCCTCTACGAGCAGTACTTC. Its protein product is CASSLPSGRALYEQYF.

This clonotype was counted ten times or more. J is TRBJ2-3 and V is TRBV7-6; tentatively, D is TRBD2 (7 bases). This CDR3 has 16 amino acids. V was clipped by 5 bases and J by 3 bases, with 18 bases between them. Germline V gene lookup returns CDR1 SGHVS and CDR2 FNYEAQ. The CDR3 DNA is TGTGCCAGCAGCCCTACGGGGGGCAGTAAGACAGATACGCAGTATTTT. It specifies CASSPTGGSKTDTQYF.

This clonotype was detected only a few times. The junction departs from germline at one end; a sequencing error may be responsible. The rearrangement links TRBV4-3 to TRBJ2-1; D could derive from TRBD1 or TRBD2 (5 bases each). CDR1 is LGHNA and CDR2 is YSLEER in the germline V gene. The CDR3 is 12 amino acids. CDR3 protein: CASSQESGTLVF. The DNA for the CDR3 is TGCGCCAGCAGCCAAGAGTCGGGGACCCTTGTCTTC.

This clonotype was counted many times. The V gene is TRBV6-2 or TRBV6-3, the J gene TRBJ2-7; 7 positions agree with TRBD1. CDR1 and CDR2 (germline): MNHEY, SVGEGT. V lost 2 bases, J lost 2 bases, and 12 bases stayed unmatched. The CDR3 contains 17 residues. The CDR3 reads CASSYQFTGTETYEQYF. DNA of the CDR3: TGTGCCAGCAGTTACCAATTTACCGGGACAGAGACCTACGAGCAGTACTTC.

This chain uses TRBV20-1 with TRBJ2-6, with 8 bases identical to TRBD1. J gave up 1 base and V 3 bases, and 14 bases lay outside the gene matches. The germline V gene encodes CDR1 DFQATT and CDR2 SNEGSKA (reference sequence). This CDR3 has 19 residues. DNA of the CDR3: TGCAGTGCTAGTCAGGCAGGGGGCAGGACAAGTTCTGGGGCCAACGTCCTGACTTTC. It is translated as CSASQAGGRTSSGANVLTF.

The rearrangement uses TRBV18 and TRBJ1-1; 8 bases fit TRBD1. V shed 6 bases and J 4 bases; nucleotides not matched to a gene: 13. This CDR3 comprises 16 residues. Germline-derived CDR1 and CDR2 are KGHSH and LQKENI. CDR3 nucleotide sequence: TGTGCCAGCTCCCAAGGACAGGGACGAAGAGCCACTGAAGCTTTCTTT. Encoded protein: CASSQGQGRRATEAFF. Complete variable domain (other parts from reference TRBV18 and TRBJ1-1): NAGVMQNPRHLVRRRGQEARLRCSPMKGHSHVYWYRQLPEEGLKFMVYLQKENIIDESGMPKERFSAEFPKEGPSILRIQQVVRGDSAAYFCASSQGQGRRATEAFFGQGTRLTVV.

This clonotype occurred a few times. The chain has TRBV4-2 and TRBJ2-7, with 14 bases that match TRBD2. From germline, CDR1 is LGHNA and CDR2 YNFKEQ. The CDR3 consists of 16 residues. The V segment lost 1 base and the J segment 5 bases; nucleotides outside the gene matches: 4. The CDR3 is CASSQAGTSGSDEQYF. CDR3 sequence (DNA): TGTGCCAGCAGCCAAGCCGGGACTAGCGGGAGTGACGAGCAGTACTTC.

This clonotype was seen at least ten times. The V gene is TRBV3-1, the J gene TRBJ2-1; the match to TRBD1 covers 7 bases. The CDR3 covers 17 residues. V was pared by 0 bases and J by 4 bases, with 9 bases of the junction left unmatched. Per germline, CDR1 LGHDT and CDR2 YNNKEL (reference sequence). Written as DNA, the CDR3 is TGTGCCAGCAGCCAAGATCAAGGGGGCTATAGGTACAATGAGCAGTTCTTC. This codes for CASSQDQGGYRYNEQFF.